Listed below are T cell receptor beta chains from one sample, sequenced in a study of blood T cells in healthy people across ages. TCRdb reanalysed the 5' RACE reads using MiXCR and keeps one entry per CDR3 protein. Of roughly 650,000 distinct CDR3 sequences in the sample, roughly 32% were seen once. Sequenced: blood. The receptors stem from a woman of 80 years or more in good health. Each CDR3 is given without its conserved first and last residue.

J gene,V gene,CDR3 protein
TRBJ1-1,TRBV7-9,AGTPFDDTEAF
TRBJ2-5,TRBV6-2/TRBV6-3,ASNDRGGAETQY
TRBJ2-5,TRBV20-1,SARDQRSLQETQY
TRBJ1-5,TRBV12-3/TRBV12-4,ASSLLRGSNQPQH
TRBJ1-1,TRBV5-4,ASSSLTGLTEAF
TRBJ2-7,TRBV10-3,AISESGADYEQY
.,TRBV20-1,SAGWGGIETQY
TRBJ1-2,TRBV6-1,ASTYTGTVYGYT
TRBJ1-1,TRBV4-3,ASSQVLGGTEAF
TRBJ2-1,TRBV3-1,ASSRGTSGAGDYNEQF
TRBJ2-1,TRBV5-1,ASRSGDRGYNEQF
TRBJ2-5,TRBV20-1,SGTNQETQY
TRBJ1-6,TRBV4-2,ASSLSTGDSYSPLH
TRBJ1-6,TRBV9,ASSIDTRNSPLH
TRBJ1-1,TRBV18,ASSPREDRTEAF
TRBJ2-3,TRBV5-1,ASSSGQSTDTQY
TRBJ2-5,TRBV2,ASSAEIEETQY
TRBJ2-2,TRBV3-1,ASSQDPSALF
TRBJ2-3,TRBV5-1,ASSTGQSTDTQY
TRBJ2-7,TRBV20-1,SATPGGNDYEQY
TRBJ1-6,TRBV18,ASSQDRGDNSPLH
TRBJ1-5,TRBV7-9,ASSFGQGEQPQH
TRBJ1-2,TRBV4-2,ASSQEIGQMNNYGYT
TRBJ1-5,TRBV4-1,ASSQGGREDQPRH
TRBJ1-5,TRBV25-1,ATWTVDSNQPQH
TRBJ1-1,TRBV6-2/TRBV6-3,ASSYSTQVAEAF
TRBJ1-2,TRBV13,ASTRGLTGDGYT
TRBJ1-2,TRBV5-6,ASTQTGIHGYT
TRBJ1-5,TRBV6-1,ASSEAGGGNQPQH
TRBJ1-2,TRBV7-6,ASSAQTLANYGYT
TRBJ2-1,TRBV9,ASSPRGRGGYNEQF
TRBJ2-3,TRBV11-1,ASSFRRGQREGKRTDTQY
TRBJ2-5,TRBV5-1,ASSPGTGRGEETQY
TRBJ2-7,TRBV19,ASSIGGGARREQY
TRBJ1-1,TRBV5-1,ASSMRTGPEAF
TRBJ2-6,TRBV7-2,TSSSSEMRYSGANVLT
TRBJ1-5,TRBV28,ASSGNRGHQPQH
TRBJ1-1,TRBV3-1,ASSHPGGMNTEAF
TRBJ2-3,TRBV4-1,ASSQVSLRYTDTQY
TRBJ2-5,TRBV20-1,SASGGFVNEQY
TRBJ2-7,TRBV11-3,ASSLRSGGLAGVYEQY
TRBJ1-1,TRBV9,ASSFGTAGRGTEAF
TRBJ1-2,TRBV29-1,SVGDRSNGYT
TRBJ2-3,TRBV6-2/TRBV6-3,ASSPTGKDTQY